This T cell receptor (beta chain) came from a study of blood T cell repertoires in COVID-19. Study-wide context: COVID-19 samples collected from the United States, Italy and Spain covered acute and convalescent phases.

Per germline, CDR1 ENHRY and CDR2 SYGVKD. This CDR3 is 17 amino acids long. With 7 bases clipped from V and 3 bases from J, the junction kept 6 bases outside the gene matches. Authors' methods: Reference gene primer amplification gave estimated nucleated cell counts. Here immunoSEQ multiplex PCR was the method, and the copy in TCRdb shows in-frame clones only, minus some. V, J and clone size were drawn from that table, and D and trimming were deduced from the DNA. The data show about 320,000 clones, around four fifths seen once. This TCR came from a woman aged 45-60 years with acute or convalescent COVID-19. Source material: peripheral blood. The chain couples TRBV10-3 to TRBJ2-1, with 16 bases matching TRBD2. This CDR3 reads CAIMGTSGGAYYNEQFF. CDR3 nucleotides: TGTGCCATCATGGGGACTAGCGGGGGGGCCTACTACAATGAGCAGTTCTTC.